The 25 T cell receptor beta chains in this list originate from one sample, sequenced in a study of beta chain features in type 1 diabetes. cDNA synthesis used the whole RNA isolate, giving expressed TCRB sequences. The assay was immunoSEQ multiplex PCR, and TCRdb's table has in-frame clones only and misses some. The data contain approximately 240,000 clones, about a sixth of them singletons. The antigens of these receptors remain unknown. Study-wide results and caveats: Type 1 diabetes patients had moderately but significantly shorter TCRB CDR3s in all four CD4+ subsets.

What was sequenced was naive CD4+ T cells from blood. The receptors come from a man aged 25 to 40 with type 1 diabetes.

The sample holds a few counts of this clone. This rearrangement joins TRBV4-1 to TRBJ1-5, with D possibly TRBD1 on 5 matching bases. V was trimmed by 4 bases and J by 6 bases, leaving 16 bases between them. Per germline, CDR1 MGHRA and CDR2 YSYEKL. The CDR3 sequence is 15 residues long. The DNA for the CDR3 is TGCGCCAGCAGCCCTGGACATACCCTCCGTCAGCCCCAGCATTTT. Translation: CASSPGHTLRQPQHF.

The rearrangement links TRBV7-3 to TRBJ2-1; no reliable D call. Trimming took 5 bases from V and 9 from J, leaving 8 bases between them. The CDR3 totals 11 residues. Germline V gene lookup returns CDR1 SGHTA and CDR2 FQGTGA. The CDR3 nucleotides are TGTGCCAGCAGCCTAGACGGTGAGCAGTTCTTC. It specifies CASSLDGEQFF.

This clone has a handful of counts. The chain is built from TRBV29-1 and TRBJ2-7; D is perhaps TRBD1 (6 bases). The J call may be mistaken, given a closer DNA end match to TRBJ2-5. The CDR3 contains 12 residues. Germline values: CDR1 SQVTM, CDR2 ANQGSEA. Here the CDR3 reads CSVRGLEETQYF. The CDR3 DNA follows: TGCAGCGTCAGGGGCTTGGAAGAGACCCAGTACTTC.

This clone was seen more than once but under ten times. The rearrangement uses TRBV20-1 and TRBJ2-5, with D unresolved. V lost 3 bases and J 5 bases, leaving 7 bases between the germline ends. Germline V gives CDR1 DFQATT, CDR2 SNEGSKA (reference sequence). CDR3 length equals 11 residues. CDR3 in DNA: TGCAGTGCTAGGAGGTTGGAGACCCAGTACTTC. Amino acids: CSARRLETQYF.

The chain is built from TRBV7-9 and TRBJ2-7, with 10 positions matching TRBD2. V was pared by 5 bases and J by 1 base, with 8 bases of the junction left unmatched. The CDR3 has 16 residues. In germline, CDR1 is SEHNR, CDR2 FQNEAQ (reference sequence). CDR3 coding DNA: TGTGCCAGCAGCGCAAAGGGACTAGCGATGTCCTACGAGCAGTACTTC. It encodes CASSAKGLAMSYEQYF.

The table lists this clone with a few counts. The V and J genes are TRBV10-3 and TRBJ1-4; 8 nucleotides line up with TRBD1. The CDR3 is 14 amino acids. J gave up 6 bases and V 4 bases, and 4 bases lay outside the gene matches. Germline lookup yields CDR1 ENHRY and CDR2 SYGVKD. The CDR3 DNA sequence: TGTGCCATCAGTGTTGGACAGGGAGATGAAAAACTGTTTTTT. Translated, it gives CAISVGQGDEKLFF.

Of note for this clone: Within the sample, other DNA sequences also encode this same CDR3. This chain connects TRBV5-1 to TRBJ2-7; D possibly matches TRBD1 or TRBD2 (5 bases each). This CDR3 has 14 amino acids. CDR1 SGHRS and CDR2 YFSETQ come from the germline V gene. V was clipped by 0 bases and J by 3 bases, with 10 bases between them. The CDR3 DNA follows: TGCGCCAGCAGCTTGGTACCAGGGAGCTACGAGCAGTACTTC. It translates to CASSLVPGSYEQYF.

This clone showed up just a few times. This chain links TRBV25-1 with TRBJ1-2; a possible D gene is TRBD1 (6 bases). The CDR3 is made up of 13 amino acids. Germline CDR1 MGHDK, CDR2 SYGVNS. V was cut by 5 bases and J by 4 bases, with 11 bases left in between. The CDR3 sequence: CASSTGNLYGYTF. The CDR3 DNA follows: TGTGCCAGCAGTACAGGGAATCTCTATGGCTACACCTTC.

This clone has only a few counts. The gene calls are TRBV28 and TRBJ2-2; D uncertain. Trimming shortened V by 4 bases and J by 4 bases, and 16 bases separated the two germline ends. The germline V gene encodes CDR1 MDHEN and CDR2 SYDVKM. The CDR3 has 16 amino acids. Written as DNA, the CDR3 is TGTGCCAGCAGTTCACCCGGGTCCAAGAGCACCGGGGAGCTGTTTTTT. This encodes CASSSPGSKSTGELFF.

The CDR3 nucleotides read TGTGCCAGCAGCTTTGGGACAGGGGTTCCCTCTGGGGCCAACGTCCTGACTTTC. It encodes CASSFGTGVPSGANVLTF. The gene calls are TRBV5-4 and TRBJ2-6, with TRBD1 identical over 10 bases. V lost 2 bases, J lost 0 bases, and 5 bases stayed unmatched. This CDR3 contains 18 residues. Germline values: CDR1 SGHNT, CDR2 YYREEE (reference sequence). Filled out from reference TRBV5-4 and TRBJ2-6, the complete variable domain reads ETGVTQSPTHLIKTRGQQVTLRCSSQSGHNTVSWYQQALGQGPQFIFQYYREEENGRGNFPPRFSGLQFPNYSSELNVNALELDDSALYLCASSFGTGVPSGANVLTFGAGSRLTVL.

The chain is built from TRBV29-1 and TRBJ1-4; 7 bases match TRBD1. Germline lookup yields CDR1 SQVTM and CDR2 ANQGSEA. The CDR3 loop spans 14 amino acids. V shed 6 bases, J shed 6 bases, and the junction held 10 bases outside the gene matches. The CDR3 sequence: CSVGRQGSDEKLFF. DNA of the CDR3: TGCAGCGTCGGACGACAGGGCTCTGATGAAAAACTGTTTTTT.

This clone occurred a few times. V and J are TRBV10-3 and TRBJ2-7; TRBD2 is a possible D gene (5 bases). CDR1 and CDR2 (germline): ENHRY, SYGVKD. V was cut by 5 bases and J by 7 bases, with 18 bases left in between. CDR3 length: 14 residues. The CDR3 sequence is CAISQQLFRGEQYF. The CDR3 DNA follows: TGTGCCATCAGTCAGCAGTTGTTTCGGGGTGAGCAGTACTTC.

V gene TRBV11-2 combines with J gene TRBJ2-3; maybe TRBD2 (5 bases). Per germline, CDR1 SGHAT and CDR2 FQNNGV. The CDR3 totals 15 residues. Trimming removed 0 bases from V and 0 bases from J, with 7 bases in between. The CDR3 DNA sequence: TGTGCCAGCAGCTTAGATCGGACTAGCACAGATACGCAGTATTTT. Amino acids: CASSLDRTSTDTQYF. The full variable domain, rest sourced from reference TRBV11-2 and TRBJ2-3, is EAGVAQSPRYKIIEKRQSVAFWCNPISGHATLYWYQQILGQGPKLLIQFQNNGVVDDSQLPKDRFSAERLKGVDSTLKIQPAKLEDSAVYLCASSLDRTSTDTQYFGPGTRLTVL.

V and J are TRBV30 and TRBJ2-1, with D tentatively TRBD1 or TRBD2 (5 bases each). The germline V gene encodes CDR1 GTSNPN and CDR2 SVGIG (reference sequence). Trimming stripped 4 bases from V and 3 bases from J, with 10 bases between. The CDR3 length is 13 residues. The CDR3: CAWTRDRYNEQFF. CDR3 nucleotide sequence: TGTGCCTGGACCCGGGACCGCTACAATGAGCAGTTCTTC.

This chain uses TRBV11-2 with TRBJ2-7; 9 bases match TRBD1. The germline V gene encodes CDR1 SGHAT and CDR2 FQNNGV. The CDR3 is 13 residues long. The junction had 1 base not matched to a gene; V was cut back by 4 bases and J by 3 bases. CDR3 sequence reads: CASSWTGDYEQYF. The CDR3 DNA is TGTGCCAGCAGCTGGACAGGGGACTACGAGCAGTACTTC.

This clone showed up just a few times. This sequence joins TRBV10-3 and TRBJ1-1; D is possibly TRBD1 (5 bases). The CDR3 has 12 residues. In germline, CDR1 is ENHRY, CDR2 SYGVKD. Trimming removed 4 bases at V and 4 bases at J, with 7 bases between. CDR3 residues: CAISVGRTEAFF. The CDR3 DNA follows: TGTGCCATCAGTGTGGGGCGCACTGAAGCTTTCTTT.

The table lists this clone with a few counts. This chain uses TRBV2 with TRBJ2-7, with TRBD2 matching over 14 bases. Per germline, CDR1 SNHLY and CDR2 FYNNEI. This CDR3 spans 15 amino acids. J gave up 7 bases and V 7 bases, and 9 bases lay outside the gene matches. This CDR3 reads CASTLTGLAGVEQYF. CDR3 bases: TGTGCCAGCACGTTAACGGGACTAGCGGGAGTTGAGCAGTACTTC.

The V call is TRBV28, the J call TRBJ2-7; the D is unclear. CDR3 length equals 14 residues. CDR1 MDHEN and CDR2 SYDVKM come from the germline V gene. V was clipped by 5 bases and J by 2 bases, with 13 bases between them. The CDR3 protein is CASSPHDGAYEQYF. The CDR3 coding sequence is TGTGCCAGCAGTCCACACGACGGAGCCTACGAGCAGTACTTC.

This chain uses TRBV25-1 with TRBJ2-7; D tentatively fits TRBD1 or TRBD2 (5 bases each). The germline V gene has CDR1 MGHDK and CDR2 SYGVNS. CDR3 length: 13 amino acids. Trimming pared 7 bases from V and 4 bases from J, leaving 14 bases between. CDR3 sequence: CASTPGGLYEQYF. The DNA for the CDR3 is TGTGCCAGCACCCCTGGGGGTTTATACGAGCAGTACTTC.

For this clone: At one end, the junction sequence differs from germline, possibly due to a read error. This chain connects TRBV5-5 to TRBJ2-4; D remains unclear. From germline, CDR1 is SGHKS and CDR2 YYEKEE (reference sequence). The CDR3 totals 11 residues. The CDR3 spells CASSFASTQVF. The CDR3 DNA is TGTGCCAGCAGCTTTGCTTCTACTCAGGTCTTC.

The V call is TRBV4-1, the J call TRBJ1-5, with D unclear. V was pared by 2 bases and J by 1 base, with 9 bases between. The germline V gene has CDR1 MGHRA and CDR2 YSYEKL. This CDR3 spans 15 amino acids. CDR3 sequence: CASSQLERSNQPQHF. Written as DNA, the CDR3 is TGCGCCAGCAGCCAACTCGAGAGAAGCAATCAGCCCCAGCATTTT.

This clone was detected only a few times. The CDR3 sequence: CAWSPSDRIDQPQHF. Written as DNA, the CDR3 is TGTGCCTGGAGTCCAAGCGACAGGATTGATCAGCCCCAGCATTTT. V is TRBV30 and J is TRBJ1-5; TRBD1 might be the D (6 bases). This CDR3 is 15 amino acids long. Per the germline V gene, CDR1 is GTSNPN and CDR2 is SVGIG (reference sequence). The V gene lost 2 bases and the J gene lost 5 bases, with 16 bases spanning the gap.

The CDR3 nucleotides are TGTGCCAGCAGTTTCCGCGGGAGGCCCTACAATGAGCAGTTCTTC. Amino acid sequence: CASSFRGRPYNEQFF. The chain uses TRBV28 and TRBJ2-1; 8 bases map to TRBD2. CDR3 length: 15 residues. Germline V gene lookup returns CDR1 MDHEN and CDR2 SYDVKM. After removal of 3 bases from V and 2 bases from J, the junction contained 3 bases not matched to a gene.

V gene TRBV7-9 combines with J gene TRBJ2-4; no clear D. This CDR3 spans 17 amino acids. V was cut by 0 bases and J by 0 bases, with 12 bases left in between. Per germline, CDR1 SEHNR and CDR2 FQNEAQ (reference sequence). The CDR3 protein is CASSLAEQSVAKNIQYF. CDR3 DNA sequence: TGTGCCAGCAGCTTAGCGGAGCAGAGCGTAGCCAAAAACATTCAGTACTTC. The whole variable domain, filled in from reference TRBV7-9 and TRBJ2-4, reads DTGVSQNPRHKITKRGQNVTFRCDPISEHNRLYWYRQTLGQGPEFLTYFQNEAQLEKSRLLSDRFSAERPKGSFSTLEIQRTEQGDSAMYLCASSLAEQSVAKNIQYFGAGTRLSVL.

The V and J genes are TRBV6-5 and TRBJ2-7; unclear D gene. Trimming pared 4 bases from V and 3 bases from J, leaving 10 bases between. In germline, CDR1 is MNHEY, CDR2 SVGAGI. The CDR3 length is 13 residues. The CDR3 sequence is CASSFGSYYEQYF. CDR3 coding DNA: TGTGCCAGCAGTTTCGGGTCCTACTACGAGCAGTACTTC.